The 32 T cell receptor beta chains below were found in one sample sequenced in a study of blood T cell repertoires in COVID-19. Using immunoSEQ multiplex PCR, the repertoire was profiled, and TCRdb retains in-frame clones only, with some absent. There are tens of thousands of clones in the sample; around 85% occur only once, and more than 4.5% lies in the top ten. Specimen: peripheral blood. Source of these receptors: a man aged 60 to 69 with acute or convalescent COVID-19.

V usage is TRBV5-1 and J usage is TRBJ2-5; 8 bases are a match to TRBD1. With V trimmed by 4 bases and J by 0 bases, 5 bases remained unmatched. This CDR3 is built from 15 residues. In germline, CDR1 is SGHRS, CDR2 YFSETQ. The CDR3 here is CASSMGTGNQETQYF. CDR3 DNA sequence: TGCGCCAGCAGCATGGGGACAGGCAACCAAGAGACCCAGTACTTC.

In the case of this clone: Distinct nucleotide sequences in the sample also encode this CDR3. This chain uses TRBV19 with TRBJ2-5, with 15 bases aligning to TRBD2. Germline V gives CDR1 LNHDA, CDR2 SQIVND (reference sequence). V trimming: 3 bases; J trimming: 2 bases; junction bases outside the gene matches: 1. This CDR3 has 16 residues. The CDR3 DNA reads as TGTGCCAGTAGTATGGGACTAGCGGGGGGACAAGAGACCCAGTACTTC. This sequence encodes CASSMGLAGGQETQYF.

The chain carries TRBV9 and TRBJ1-2, with D maybe TRBD1 (6 bases). With 4 bases removed from V and 4 bases from J, the gap between germline ends came to 14 bases. The CDR3 covers 14 residues. Germline assignment: CDR1 SGDLS and CDR2 YYNGEE. This chain's CDR3 is CASSRQALPYGYTF. In DNA form, the CDR3 reads TGTGCCAGCAGCAGACAGGCGTTACCCTATGGCTACACCTTC.

This rearrangement joins TRBV5-6 to TRBJ1-3; D might be TRBD1 (5 bases). The V end lost 4 bases, the J end lost 7 bases, and 21 bases lay between the germline ends. This CDR3 spans 16 amino acids. Per germline, CDR1 SGHDT and CDR2 YYEEEE. DNA of the CDR3: TGTGCCAGCAGCGATTCGCGTACAGGACCAAGGAACACCATATATTTT. Translating it yields CASSDSRTGPRNTIYF.

This clone was observed a single time. J is TRBJ2-5 and V is TRBV4-3; the D gene is possibly TRBD2 (6 bases). Germline lookup yields CDR1 LGHNA and CDR2 YSLEER. Trimming removed 4 bases at V and 2 bases at J, with 23 bases between. The length of the CDR3 is 18 residues. CDR3 protein: CASSLRLSRGGGQETQYF. CDR3 nucleotides: TGCGCCAGCAGCCTCCGACTTTCTAGGGGAGGAGGGCAAGAGACCCAGTACTTC.

The chain carries TRBV7-9 and TRBJ1-1; the match to TRBD1 covers 7 bases. The trim removed 5 bases at V and 3 bases at J, leaving 9 bases unmatched. The CDR3 is 15 amino acids. Germline V gene data show CDR1 as SEHNR and CDR2 as FQNEAQ (reference sequence). Written as DNA, the CDR3 is TGTGCCAGCAGCCCAGGACAGGTGGGTGACACTGAAGCTTTCTTT. Protein sequence: CASSPGQVGDTEAFF. The variable domain in full, completed from reference TRBV7-9 and TRBJ1-1, reads DTGVSQNPRHKITKRGQNVTFRCDPISEHNRLYWYRQTLGQGPEFLTYFQNEAQLEKSRLLSDRFSAERPKGSFSTLEIQRTEQGDSAMYLCASSPGQVGDTEAFFGQGTRLTVV.

A single count supports this clone. The J gene is TRBJ1-2, the V gene TRBV7-6; weak D call: TRBD1 (6 bases). The CDR3 totals 13 residues. Trimming removed 1 base from V and 4 bases from J, with 7 bases in between. Germline values: CDR1 SGHVS, CDR2 FNYEAQ. CDR3 coding DNA: TGTGCCAGCAGCTTAGAACAGGGCTATGGCTACACCTTC. It is translated as CASSLEQGYGYTF. The whole variable domain, filled in from reference TRBV7-6 and TRBJ1-2, reads GAGVSQSPRYKVTKRGQDVALRCDPISGHVSLYWYRQALGQGPEFLTYFNYEAQQDKSGLPNDRFSAERPEGSISTLTIQRTEQRDSAMYRCASSLEQGYGYTFGSGTRLTVV.

The J gene is TRBJ1-3, the V gene TRBV5-6; 7 bases are a match to TRBD1. Trimming removed 1 base from V and 5 bases from J; junction bases left unmatched: 3. Germline CDR1 is SGHDT and CDR2 is YYEEEE. The CDR3 has 14 amino acids. The CDR3 region is CASSLKGARNTIYF. CDR3 DNA: TGTGCCAGCAGCTTGAAGGGGGCTAGAAACACCATATATTTT.

The genes are TRBV14 and TRBJ2-1; D may be TRBD1 (6 bases). This CDR3 has 13 amino acids. Germline V gene sequence: CDR1 SGHDN, CDR2 FVKESK. The V end was cut by 4 bases, the J end by 4 bases, with 8 bases between. This CDR3 reads CASSPDSYNEQFF. DNA of the CDR3: TGTGCCAGCAGCCCGGACAGTTACAATGAGCAGTTCTTC.

The V call is TRBV4-3, the J call TRBJ2-1; 11 nucleotides align to TRBD2. This CDR3 spans 17 amino acids. Unmatched junction bases numbered 6, after V lost 3 bases and J lost 2 bases. Germline V gives CDR1 LGHNA, CDR2 YSLEER. DNA for the CDR3: TGCGCCAGCAGCCAGTCCTTAGCGGGGGGGCCCTACAATGAGCAGTTCTTC. Residues: CASSQSLAGGPYNEQFF.

The V call is TRBV5-1, the J call TRBJ2-5, with 10 bases identical to TRBD2. CDR1 is SGHRS and CDR2 is YFSETQ in the germline V gene. J gave up 1 base and V 4 bases, and 4 bases lay outside the gene matches. The CDR3 runs to 15 residues. CDR3 amino acids: CASSGSGGGQETQYF. The CDR3 bases are TGCGCCAGCAGCGGGAGCGGGGGGGGCCAAGAGACCCAGTACTTC.

This clone was recorded a few times. The V gene is TRBV6-2 or TRBV6-3, the J gene TRBJ1-5; TRBD1 matches 7 bases. CDR3 length: 15 residues. Germline CDR1 MNHEY, CDR2 SVGEGT. J was trimmed by 5 bases and V by 5 bases; bases with no gene match: 9. In nucleotides, the CDR3 is TGTGCCAGCAGTCACCGGGACAGAACCGATCAGCCCCAGCATTTT. Translated, it gives CASSHRDRTDQPQHF.

The rearrangement joins TRBV6-1 to TRBJ1-2; TRBD1 aligns across 8 bases. The junction had 2 bases not matched to a gene; V was cut back by 1 base and J by 4 bases. Per the germline V gene, CDR1 is MNHNS and CDR2 is SASEGT. This CDR3 spans 14 amino acids. The CDR3 nucleotides are TGTGCCAGCAGTGAAGGAGGGACAGGCTATGGCTACACCTTC. Protein product: CASSEGGTGYGYTF.

CDR3 loop: CASSIGQGARLGQPQHF. In DNA, the CDR3 is TGTGCCAGTAGTATAGGGCAGGGGGCACGACTCGGACAGCCCCAGCATTTT. This rearrangement joins TRBV19 to TRBJ1-5; 8 positions agree with TRBD1. Per germline, CDR1 LNHDA and CDR2 SQIVND (reference sequence). This CDR3 contains 17 residues. V was pared by 1 base and J by 7 bases, with 12 bases of the junction left unmatched.

The chain uses TRBV6-5 and TRBJ1-2; no firm D call. Trimming stripped 2 bases from V and 0 bases from J, with 10 bases between. In germline, CDR1 is MNHEY, CDR2 SVGAGI. This CDR3 is 15 amino acids long. DNA of the CDR3: TGTGCCAGCAGTTACGCCGGGTCTTCTAACTATGGCTACACCTTC. It encodes CASSYAGSSNYGYTF.

The chain combines TRBV6-5 with TRBJ2-3; D gene uncertain. V was trimmed by 6 bases and J by 2 bases, leaving 9 bases between them. There are 13 residues in the CDR3. Germline V CDR1 and CDR2: MNHEY, SVGAGI. This CDR3 reads CASSLLYTDTQYF. The CDR3 DNA follows: TGTGCCAGCAGCCTCCTATACACAGATACGCAGTATTTT.

V is TRBV2 and J is TRBJ2-1; TRBD1 aligns across 8 bases. Trimming cost V 10 bases and J 2 bases; bases outside gene matches: 10. CDR1 and CDR2 from the germline V gene are SNHLY and FYNNEI. This CDR3 is 15 amino acids long. The CDR3 DNA is TGTGCCACCACGGTCGGGACAGGTCCCTACAATGAGCAGTTCTTC. Translation: CATTVGTGPYNEQFF.

The chain combines TRBV11-2 with TRBJ1-4; TRBD1 might be the D (6 bases). The CDR3 covers 15 residues. V dropped 0 bases and J dropped 4 bases, with 9 bases sitting between them. Germline CDR1 reads SGHAT; CDR2 reads FQNNGV. The CDR3: CASSLETGINEKLFF. CDR3 nucleotide sequence: TGTGCCAGCAGCTTAGAGACAGGAATTAATGAAAAACTGTTTTTT. The full variable domain, with the rest looked up from reference TRBV11-2 and TRBJ1-4, is EAGVAQSPRYKIIEKRQSVAFWCNPISGHATLYWYQQILGQGPKLLIQFQNNGVVDDSQLPKDRFSAERLKGVDSTLKIQPAKLEDSAVYLCASSLETGINEKLFFGSGTQLSVL.

The chain couples TRBV11-2 to TRBJ1-4; 8 nucleotides align to TRBD1. CDR3 length: 17 amino acids. Germline CDR1 SGHAT, CDR2 FQNNGV. J gave up 0 bases and V 5 bases, and 8 bases lay outside the gene matches. As DNA, the CDR3 is TGTGCCAGCAGCGAGGGACAGGCCTTTGCAACTAATGAAAAACTGTTTTTT. It specifies CASSEGQAFATNEKLFF.

This clone was detected only once. J is TRBJ1-6 and V is TRBV5-1; 9 nucleotides match TRBD1. This CDR3 is 17 amino acids long. J was trimmed by 9 bases and V by 2 bases; bases with no gene match: 12. Germline lookup yields CDR1 SGHRS and CDR2 YFSETQ. CDR3 nucleotides: TGCGCCAGCAGCTTAGGCGACGGAACAGGGGGCTCTTCACCCCTCCACTTT. Its translation is CASSLGDGTGGSSPLHF.

The rearrangement joins TRBV11-2 to TRBJ1-1; 12 nucleotides align to TRBD1. The CDR3 totals 17 residues. Looked up from germline, CDR1 is SGHAT and CDR2 is FQNNGV. V lost 1 base to trimming and J lost 1 base; unmatched junction nucleotides: 4. The CDR3: CASSLGDRGRENTEAFF. The CDR3 bases are TGTGCCAGCAGCTTAGGGGACAGGGGGCGCGAGAACACTGAAGCTTTCTTT.

The chain recombines TRBV9 with TRBJ1-2; D is unclear. Per the germline V gene, CDR1 is SGDLS and CDR2 is YYNGEE. V shed 0 bases and J shed 4 bases, with 13 bases lying between them. CDR3 length equals 15 residues. The CDR3 here is CASSVDPGLGYGYTF. CDR3 nucleotides: TGTGCCAGCAGCGTAGATCCCGGGTTGGGCTATGGCTACACCTTC.

The chain has TRBV5-6 and TRBJ1-2; maybe TRBD1 (6 bases). The CDR3 length is 13 residues. Germline CDR1 SGHDT, CDR2 YYEEEE. V was pared by 4 bases and J by 1 base, with 8 bases between. The CDR3 coding sequence is TGTGCCAGCAGCCACAGGGATAACTATGGCTACACCTTC. It codes for CASSHRDNYGYTF.

The V gene is TRBV30, the J gene TRBJ2-3, with TRBD2 matching 7 bases. The germline V gene encodes CDR1 GTSNPN and CDR2 SVGIG (reference sequence). The CDR3 covers 16 residues. V shed 3 bases, J shed 3 bases, and the junction held 12 bases outside the gene matches. The CDR3 spells CAWRALAIRWTDTQYF. DNA for the CDR3: TGTGCCTGGAGGGCACTAGCGATCCGATGGACAGATACGCAGTATTTT.

The chain carries TRBV7-2 and TRBJ2-4; tentative D call: TRBD1 (6 bases). The CDR3 consists of 13 residues. V lost 5 bases, J lost 9 bases, and 14 bases lay in between. Germline V lookup: CDR1 SGHTA, CDR2 FQGNSA. The CDR3 DNA reads as TGTGCCAGCAGCCCCCAGGGGACGGGCATTCAGTACTTC. Protein: CASSPQGTGIQYF.

The V call is TRBV5-1, the J call TRBJ1-1; 7 nucleotides match TRBD1. V gave up 4 bases and J gave up 1 base; unmatched junction bases: 7. CDR3 length: 15 amino acids. CDR1 is SGHRS and CDR2 is YFSETQ in the germline V gene. Here the CDR3 DNA reads TGCGCCAGCAGCGCTAAACAGGGGAGGAACACTGAAGCTTTCTTT. Translating gives CASSAKQGRNTEAFF.

V gene TRBV5-4 combines with J gene TRBJ2-7; D not certain. Germline V gene sequence: CDR1 SGHNT, CDR2 YYREEE (reference sequence). The CDR3 totals 13 residues. V gave up 3 bases and J gave up 6 bases, with 13 bases separating them. The CDR3, as DNA: TGTGCCAGCAGCTCTGCAGGCCCACGCGAGCAGTACTTC. This gives the protein CASSSAGPREQYF.

This chain links TRBV4-3 with TRBJ1-2, with D possibly being TRBD1 (5 bases). V lost 1 base and J 0 bases, leaving 9 bases between the germline ends. Germline values: CDR1 LGHNA, CDR2 YSLEER. This CDR3 comprises 15 residues. The DNA of the CDR3 is TGCGCCAGCAGCCAAGGTACAGGCCCTAACTATGGCTACACCTTC. It yields the protein CASSQGTGPNYGYTF.

Only a few counts were recorded for this clone. The chain uses TRBV10-2 and TRBJ1-2; tentative D call: TRBD1 (5 bases). Trimming shortened V by 2 bases and J by 4 bases, and 5 bases separated the two germline ends. This CDR3 has 12 amino acids. The germline V gene has CDR1 WSHSY and CDR2 SAAADI. The CDR3 spells CASSEDSYGYTF. The CDR3 DNA follows: TGCGCCAGCAGTGAGGACAGCTATGGCTACACCTTC.

The table lists this clone with a count of one. The gene calls are TRBV10-2 and TRBJ1-4, with TRBD1 as a possible D gene (5 bases). V was clipped by 5 bases and J by 7 bases, with 14 bases between them. CDR1 is WSHSY and CDR2 is SAAADI in the germline V gene. The CDR3 runs 14 residues. In nucleotides, the CDR3 is TGCGCCAGCAGTCCCGTTACAGGTTCTGAAAAACTGTTTTTT. Protein product: CASSPVTGSEKLFF.

The rearrangement uses TRBV29-1 and TRBJ2-1, with a possible D match to TRBD2 (6 bases). The CDR3 totals 13 residues. Deletions cut 6 bases from V and 5 bases from J, with 14 bases between. From germline, CDR1 is SQVTM and CDR2 ANQGSEA. The CDR3 sequence: CSVAGTFNNEQFF. CDR3 sequence (DNA): TGCAGCGTGGCAGGGACTTTCAACAATGAGCAGTTCTTC.

CDR3 residues: CASSSDYSGNTIYF. As DNA, the CDR3 is TGTGCCAGCAGTTCCGACTACTCCGGAAACACCATATATTTT. This rearrangement joins TRBV6-2 or TRBV6-3 to TRBJ1-3, with D hard to call. The V end was cut by 4 bases, the J end by 4 bases, with 11 bases between. The CDR3 extends over 14 amino acids. The germline gives CDR1 MNHEY, CDR2 SVGEGT.